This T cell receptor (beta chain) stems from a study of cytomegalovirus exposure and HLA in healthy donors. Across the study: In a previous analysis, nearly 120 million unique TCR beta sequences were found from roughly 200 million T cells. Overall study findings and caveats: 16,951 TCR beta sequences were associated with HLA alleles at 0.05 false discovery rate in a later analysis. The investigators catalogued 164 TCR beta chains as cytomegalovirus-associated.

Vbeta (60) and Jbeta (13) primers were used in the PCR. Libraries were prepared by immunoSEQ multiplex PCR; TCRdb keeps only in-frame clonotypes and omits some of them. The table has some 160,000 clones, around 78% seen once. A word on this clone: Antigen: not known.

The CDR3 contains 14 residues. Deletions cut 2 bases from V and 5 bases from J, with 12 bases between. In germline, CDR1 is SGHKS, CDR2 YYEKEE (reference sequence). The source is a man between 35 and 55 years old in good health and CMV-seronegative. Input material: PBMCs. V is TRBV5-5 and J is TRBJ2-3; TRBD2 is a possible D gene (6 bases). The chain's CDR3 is CASSFGGARDTQYF. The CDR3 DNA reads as TGTGCCAGCAGCTTCGGAGGGGCTAGAGATACGCAGTATTTT.